This T cell receptor (beta chain) was obtained from a study of T cells after posttransplantation cyclophosphamide. General study points: Donor-recipient repertoire similarity was low at 1-2 months, rising over year one. Recipient CMV seropositivity and CMV reactivation strongly tracked TRB clonality.

Per the germline V gene, CDR1 is MGHDK and CDR2 is SYGVNS. The CDR3 is 14 residues long. Trimming removed 3 bases at V and 4 bases at J, with 12 bases between. Profiled with immunoSEQ multiplex PCR; TCRdb holds only in-frame clones, not every one. The table lists tens of thousands of clones, around 95% of them singletons, with approximately 2.7% in the top ten. Turning to this clone: Its target is unknown.

The sequencing input was PBMCs. This TCR derives from a woman under 40 in good health and a related stem cell transplant donor. V is TRBV25-1 and J is TRBJ2-5; D is uncertain. As DNA, the CDR3 is TGTGCCAGCAGTGACCCGATCGCAACAGAGACCCAGTACTTC. As protein: CASSDPIATETQYF.